The 25 T cell receptor beta chains reported below all come from one sample, sequenced in a study of a mutant IDH1 vaccine in newly diagnosed glioma. TCRdb keeps only in-frame clones here, not all; method: immunoSEQ multiplex PCR. Found here are under 40,000 clones, 80% of them singletons; the top ten hold about 3%. Which antigens these TCRs recognize remains unknown. As for time point: week 35, safety follow-up. Topical imiquimod accompanied each vaccine dose, which consisted of 300 ug of mutant IDH1 20-mer peptide. Sample: PBMCs, taken from a glioma patient whose treatment included an IDH1 peptide vaccine. The receptors shown here come from a man aged 40-49 years with glioma. Some clones in this sample may be carry-over from other donors' samples.

A note on this clone: The junction departs from the called germline gene at one end, perhaps through a read error. J is TRBJ1-3 and V is TRBV7-7; no reliable D call. CDR1 and CDR2 from the germline V gene are SSHAT and FNYEAQ (reference sequence). This CDR3 has 14 residues. The CDR3: CASSPGNSGNTIYF. CDR3 DNA: TGTGCTAGCAGCCCGGGAAATTCAGGAAACACCATATATTTT.

This chain uses TRBV5-5 with TRBJ1-6; a weak D match, TRBD1 (5 bases). Between the trimmed V and J ends, which lost 5 bases and 8 bases, there was a span of 14 bases. The CDR3 is 14 amino acids. The germline CDR1 and CDR2 sequences are SGHKS and YYEKEE (reference sequence). CDR3 nucleotides: TGTGCCAGCAGTTTCCGGGACCGAGATTCACCCCTCCACTTT. It codes for CASSFRDRDSPLHF.

As DNA, the CDR3 is TGTGCCAGTAGCGACAGGGGGCAAGGGCAGCCCCAGCATTTT. Translation: CASSDRGQGQPQHF. The J gene is TRBJ1-5, the V gene TRBV5-5; 10 nucleotides line up with TRBD1. The CDR3 is made up of 14 amino acids. The trim removed 8 bases at V and 7 bases at J, leaving 9 bases unmatched. CDR1 and CDR2 from the germline V gene are SGHKS and YYEKEE (reference sequence).

The chain uses TRBV29-1 and TRBJ2-7; no clear D. Germline V gene sequence: CDR1 SQVTM, CDR2 ANQGSEA. This CDR3 region has 11 residues. V was pared by 4 bases and J by 0 bases, with 4 bases between. The CDR3 here is CSVGHSYEQYF. The CDR3 nucleotides are TGCAGCGTTGGGCACTCCTACGAGCAGTACTTC.

A few counts support this clone. The CDR3 region is CASSVVEEGTAFF. The CDR3 DNA follows: TGTGCCAGCAGCGTAGTTGAAGAGGGGACCGCTTTCTTT. The chain joins TRBV9 to TRBJ1-1; a possible D gene is TRBD1 (5 bases). The CDR3 covers 13 residues. With 0 bases removed from V and 11 bases from J, the gap between germline ends came to 14 bases. Germline CDR1 SGDLS, CDR2 YYNGEE.

The gene calls are TRBV2 and TRBJ2-4; D possibly matches TRBD1 or TRBD2 (5 bases each). Trimming shortened V by 5 bases and J by 0 bases, and 23 bases separated the two germline ends. In germline, CDR1 is SNHLY, CDR2 FYNNEI. This CDR3 has 19 amino acids. CDR3 loop: CASSFPEGLAELAKNIQYF. The CDR3 coding sequence is TGTGCCAGCAGTTTTCCTGAGGGGCTAGCAGAGTTAGCCAAAAACATTCAGTACTTC. Looking up the rest from reference TRBV2 and TRBJ2-4 gives the full variable domain: EPEVTQTPSHQVTQMGQEVILRCVPISNHLYFYWYRQILGQKVEFLVSFYNNEISEKSEIFDDQFSVERPDGSNFTLKIRSTKLEDSAMYFCASSFPEGLAELAKNIQYFGAGTRLSVL.

The rearrangement joins TRBV7-2 to TRBJ2-7; the match to TRBD2 covers 9 bases. After removal of 1 base from V and 4 bases from J, the junction contained 5 bases not matched to a gene. The CDR3 is 15 residues long. Germline V gene sequence: CDR1 SGHTA, CDR2 FQGNSA. The CDR3 reads CASSLVLAGKYEQYF. The CDR3, as DNA: TGTGCCAGCAGCTTAGTTCTAGCGGGGAAATACGAGCAGTACTTC.

This rearrangement joins TRBV7-6 to TRBJ1-2; the match to TRBD1 covers 9 bases. This CDR3 region has 13 residues. From germline, CDR1 is SGHVS and CDR2 FNYEAQ. V gave up 7 bases and J gave up 8 bases; unmatched junction bases: 8. Here the CDR3 reads CASTSQGAQGYTF. The DNA for the CDR3 is TGTGCCAGCACCTCACAGGGGGCCCAAGGCTACACCTTC.

The genes are TRBV2 and TRBJ1-5, with D perhaps matching TRBD1 (6 bases). CDR3 length equals 16 residues. Germline lookup yields CDR1 SNHLY and CDR2 FYNNEI. Trimming shortened V by 2 bases and J by 9 bases, and 20 bases separated the two germline ends. CDR3 sequence reads: CASSEWPTGQFGPQHF. The CDR3 coding sequence is TGTGCCAGCAGTGAATGGCCGACAGGCCAATTTGGGCCCCAGCATTTT.

This clone was seen only a few times. The chain recombines TRBV4-1 with TRBJ1-5; D perhaps matches TRBD1 (5 bases). The CDR3 totals 16 residues. V was shortened by 1 base and J by 0 bases, with 10 bases between the two germline ends. Germline V gives CDR1 MGHRA, CDR2 YSYEKL. CDR3 sequence: CASSQAGIGSNQPQHF. The CDR3 DNA follows: TGCGCCAGCAGCCAAGCAGGGATCGGTAGCAATCAGCCCCAGCATTTT.

The V call is TRBV2, the J call TRBJ2-5; TRBD2 matches 11 bases. The DNA end is more similar to TRBJ2-7, so the J call may be wrong. Per the germline V gene, CDR1 is SNHLY and CDR2 is FYNNEI. The CDR3 runs 14 residues. CDR3 nucleotides: TGTGCCAGCGGAAGACTAGCGGGGCAATACGAGCAGTACTTC. Protein sequence: CASGRLAGQYEQYF.

The chain is built from TRBV6-1 and TRBJ1-1; 9 nucleotides align to TRBD1. The CDR3 is made up of 13 amino acids. Losses at the gene ends were 8 bases for V and 1 base for J; bases not matched to a gene: 2. The germline V gene has CDR1 MNHNS and CDR2 SASEGT. The CDR3: CASEGQGNTEAFF. The DNA of the CDR3 is TGTGCCAGCGAGGGACAGGGGAACACTGAAGCTTTCTTT.

This clone is a singleton in its sample. The chain employs TRBV13 and TRBJ1-3, with unresolved D. CDR1 is PRHDT, CDR2 FYEKMQ, per germline (reference sequence). Trimming removed 0 bases from V and 4 bases from J, with 4 bases in between. CDR3 length: 13 residues. CDR3 sequence: CASSLGQGNTIYF. CDR3 bases: TGTGCCAGCAGCTTAGGACAGGGAAACACCATATATTTT. The variable domain in full, with the rest retrieved from reference TRBV13 and TRBJ1-3, is AAGVIQSPRHLIKEKRETATLKCYPIPRHDTVYWYQQGPGQDPQFLISFYEKMQSDKGSIPDRFSAQQFSDYHSELNMSSLELGDSALYFCASSLGQGNTIYFGEGSWLTVV.

The chain combines TRBV5-8 with TRBJ1-5; TRBD1 matches at 7 bases. The germline V gene has CDR1 SGHTS and CDR2 YDEGEE. CDR3 size: 15 residues. V lost 4 bases, J lost 3 bases, and 7 bases stayed unmatched. CDR3 residues: CASSPDRVYNQPQHF. The DNA of the CDR3 is TGTGCCAGCAGCCCCGACAGGGTGTACAATCAGCCCCAGCATTTT.

The gene calls are TRBV18 and TRBJ1-1, with D unclear. The V end lost 6 bases, the J end lost 0 bases, and 11 bases lay between the germline ends. The CDR3 is 14 residues long. The V gene's germline CDR1 is KGHSH and CDR2 LQKENI. CDR3 sequence (DNA): TGTGCCAGCTCCGCGGCCAGCCTGAACACTGAAGCTTTCTTT. It is translated as CASSAASLNTEAFF.

V gene TRBV5-1 combines with J gene TRBJ1-4; D is possibly TRBD1 (6 bases). CDR1 is SGHRS and CDR2 is YFSETQ in the germline V gene. The CDR3 extends over 15 amino acids. V gave up 0 bases and J gave up 6 bases, with 12 bases separating them. The CDR3 sequence: CASSLAGARDEKLFF. In nucleotides, the CDR3 is TGCGCCAGCAGCTTGGCAGGGGCGAGGGATGAAAAACTGTTTTTT.

V usage is TRBV11-2 and J usage is TRBJ2-1; TRBD1 aligns across 7 bases. The germline V gene has CDR1 SGHAT and CDR2 FQNNGV. The CDR3 length is 13 residues. The J segment lost 4 bases and the V segment lost 5 bases, leaving 2 bases of the junction unmatched. CDR3 residues: CASSLGQYNEQFF. The CDR3 bases are TGTGCCAGCAGCCTGGGACAGTACAATGAGCAGTTCTTC.

V and J are TRBV19 and TRBJ2-3, with 14 bases aligning to TRBD2. Unmatched junction bases numbered 10, after V lost 5 bases and J lost 3 bases. This CDR3 contains 18 residues. In germline, CDR1 is LNHDA, CDR2 SQIVND (reference sequence). The CDR3 reads CASSSHGLAGGTTDTQYF. In DNA form, the CDR3 reads TGTGCCAGTAGTTCGCACGGACTAGCGGGGGGTACTACAGATACGCAGTATTTT.

This clone was seen a few times. The rearrangement joins TRBV7-6 to TRBJ1-1; no reliable D call. The CDR3 totals 13 residues. Germline lookup yields CDR1 SGHVS and CDR2 FNYEAQ. Trimming left V 6 bases short and J 0 bases short, with 8 bases between. This CDR3 is CASRKDLNTEAFF. CDR3 nucleotide sequence: TGTGCCAGCAGGAAAGACTTGAACACTGAAGCTTTCTTT.

The chain links TRBV4-2 to TRBJ1-1; D is unresolved. This CDR3 is built from 14 residues. Germline V lookup: CDR1 LGHNA, CDR2 YNFKEQ. Deletions cut 0 bases from V and 8 bases from J, with 13 bases between. The CDR3 DNA reads TGTGCCAGCAGCCAAGAAGTTTTTGGCGAGGAAGCTTTCTTT. It codes for CASSQEVFGEEAFF.

V usage is TRBV2 and J usage is TRBJ1-1, with D unresolved. Per the germline V gene, CDR1 is SNHLY and CDR2 is FYNNEI. This CDR3 has 14 residues. V was shortened by 6 bases and J by 4 bases, with 15 bases between the two germline ends. The DNA of the CDR3 is TGTGCCAGCAGCCTCGTGAGTCCTGGCACTGAAGCTTTCTTT. Its protein is CASSLVSPGTEAFF.

This clone is deemed medium-sized. This chain joins TRBV6-5 and TRBJ2-6; D unresolved. Trimming left V 6 bases short and J 0 bases short, with 3 bases between. The germline V gene encodes CDR1 MNHEY and CDR2 SVGAGI. CDR3 size: 13 residues. In nucleotides, the CDR3 is TGTGCCAGCAGAGACTCTGGGGCCAACGTCCTGACTTTC. The encoded protein is CASRDSGANVLTF.

The CDR3 DNA reads as TGTGCCAGCAGCAAAGGGGACTATGGCTACACCTTC. Residues: CASSKGDYGYTF. The chain recombines TRBV21-1 with TRBJ1-2. TRBV21-1 constitutes a pseudogene. The CDR3 contains 12 residues.

The chain employs TRBV30 and TRBJ2-5; D could derive from TRBD1 or TRBD2 (5 bases each). Germline CDR1 GTSNPN, CDR2 SVGIG (reference sequence). Trimming removed 0 bases at V and 8 bases at J, with 10 bases between. CDR3 length: 12 residues. The DNA for the CDR3 is TGTGCCTGGAGTGTACGGGACCCCACCCAGTACTTC. This codes for CAWSVRDPTQYF.

This chain links TRBV5-4 with TRBJ2-6, with D possibly matching TRBD1 (5 bases). The CDR3 loop spans 15 amino acids. Germline V lookup: CDR1 SGHNT, CDR2 YYREEE (reference sequence). V was cut by 0 bases and J by 2 bases, with 6 bases left in between. The CDR3, as DNA: TGTGCCAGCAGCTTGGGGGGCGCTGGGGCCAACGTCCTGACTTTC. Its protein is CASSLGGAGANVLTF.